Below are 27 T cell receptor beta chains sequenced from a single sample in a study of glioma-infiltrating T cells after dendritic cell vaccination. The method was immunoSEQ multiplex PCR; TCRdb's version includes in-frame clones alone and lacks a portion of them. The sample records about 49,000 clones, approximately 85% being singletons. Sequencing used blood, obtained before dendritic cell vaccination. The receptors were sampled from a human donor with glioblastoma.

The chain links TRBV5-6 to TRBJ2-1; 13 nucleotides agree with TRBD2. There are 15 residues in the CDR3. V shed 1 base and J 9 bases; nucleotides not matched to a gene: 4. Germline V gene lookup returns CDR1 SGHDT and CDR2 YYEEEE. CDR3 nucleotide sequence: TGTGCCAGCAGCTTGAGGGGACTAGCGGGATTTGAGCAGTTCTTC. It encodes CASSLRGLAGFEQFF.

The chain links TRBV30 to TRBJ1-2, with D maybe TRBD1 (5 bases). The CDR3 consists of 13 residues. With 4 bases removed from V and 6 bases from J, the gap between germline ends came to 15 bases. Germline-derived CDR1 and CDR2 are GTSNPN and SVGIG (reference sequence). For the CDR3, the DNA is TGTGCCTGGACGGCAGGGTATAGAGATGGCTACACCTTC. This gives the protein CAWTAGYRDGYTF.

The chain carries TRBV5-1 and TRBJ2-3; 7 positions agree with TRBD2. J gave up 0 bases and V 5 bases, and 6 bases lay outside the gene matches. Germline loops: CDR1 SGHRS, CDR2 YFSETQ. The CDR3 covers 15 residues. The DNA for the CDR3 is TGCGCCAGCAGGGACGGGAGGACTAGCACAGATACGCAGTATTTT. Protein sequence: CASRDGRTSTDTQYF.

This rearrangement joins TRBV5-4 to TRBJ1-1, with TRBD1 identical over 9 bases. The CDR3 is 13 amino acids. The J segment lost 10 bases and the V segment lost 4 bases, leaving 8 bases of the junction unmatched. In germline, CDR1 is SGHNT, CDR2 YYREEE (reference sequence). In nucleotides, the CDR3 is TGTGCCAGCAGCCCGGGACAGGGTATGGTAGCTTTCTTT. Translation: CASSPGQGMVAFF.

V and J are TRBV18 and TRBJ2-7; D is unresolved. Deletions cut 0 bases from V and 2 bases from J, with 8 bases between. The CDR3 runs 14 residues. Germline loops: CDR1 KGHSH, CDR2 LQKENI. The CDR3 here is CASSPPLLTYEQYF. In nucleotides, the CDR3 is TGTGCCAGCTCACCACCCCTTCTAACCTACGAGCAGTACTTC.

The chain is built from TRBV11-2 and TRBJ2-7; D gene unclear. The CDR3 runs to 15 residues. From germline, CDR1 is SGHAT and CDR2 FQNNGV. The germline V and J ends were trimmed by 6 bases and 1 base, with 16 bases remaining between them. CDR3 amino acids: CASSPSGRLSYEQYF. Written as DNA, the CDR3 is TGTGCCAGCAGTCCCTCCGGCAGGCTGTCCTACGAGCAGTACTTC.

The V and J genes are TRBV10-1 and TRBJ2-3; D may be TRBD2 (6 bases). This CDR3 contains 14 residues. Germline CDR1 reads WNHNN; CDR2 reads SYGVQD (reference sequence). V was pared by 6 bases and J by 8 bases, with 18 bases between. The chain's CDR3 is CASSAGLQRGTQYF. CDR3 nucleotide sequence: TGCGCCAGCAGCGCGGGACTCCAAAGGGGTACGCAGTATTTT.

The chain joins TRBV19 to TRBJ1-5, with no clear D. This CDR3 spans 13 amino acids. Deletions cut 3 bases from V and 7 bases from J, with 10 bases between. Germline CDR1 is LNHDA and CDR2 is SQIVND (reference sequence). Here the CDR3 reads CASSIWESQPQHF. DNA of the CDR3: TGTGCCAGTAGTATCTGGGAGAGCCAGCCCCAGCATTTT.

This CDR3 reads CAWSVGQGRKTQYF. In DNA, the CDR3 is TGTGCCTGGAGTGTTGGGCAGGGTCGGAAGACCCAGTACTTC. The chain is built from TRBV30 and TRBJ2-5, with a tentative D call TRBD1 (5 bases). V lost 0 bases and J lost 6, with 14 bases in between. Germline assignment: CDR1 GTSNPN and CDR2 SVGIG (reference sequence). CDR3 length: 14 amino acids.

The chain employs TRBV19 and TRBJ1-5, with a weak D call TRBD1 (5 bases). The germline V gene has CDR1 LNHDA and CDR2 SQIVND (reference sequence). The CDR3 is 14 amino acids. Deletions cut 5 bases from V and 6 bases from J, with 14 bases between. CDR3 nucleotides: TGTGCCAGTAGTCTGGGGCCAAGTGGTCAGCCCCAGCATTTT. Its protein is CASSLGPSGQPQHF.

V gene TRBV7-9 combines with J gene TRBJ2-2; tentative D call: TRBD1 (7 bases). The V and J ends lost 0 bases and 4 bases respectively, with 12 bases between them. The germline CDR1 and CDR2 sequences are SEHNR and FQNEAQ (reference sequence). The length of the CDR3 is 16 residues. In nucleotides, the CDR3 is TGTGCCAGCAGCTTAGCGAGGCAGGGGGGCACCGGGGAGCTGTTTTTT. Translated: CASSLARQGGTGELFF.

The rearrangement uses TRBV2 and TRBJ1-1; TRBD1 might be the D (5 bases). V was cut by 11 bases and J by 2 bases, with 21 bases left in between. Germline lookup yields CDR1 SNHLY and CDR2 FYNNEI. The CDR3 is 15 amino acids. The CDR3 protein is CARSLGGSRNTEAFF. The DNA of the CDR3 is TGTGCCCGATCGTTGGGGGGGAGTAGAAACACTGAAGCTTTCTTT.

This chain links TRBV7-8 with TRBJ2-2, with D unresolved. The CDR3 has 15 residues. V gave up 3 bases and J gave up 2 bases, with 10 bases separating them. Germline CDR1 is SGHVS and CDR2 is FQNEAQ. The CDR3 nucleotides read TGTGCCAGCAGCTTGGCAACCCATAACACCGGGGAGCTGTTTTTT. Residues: CASSLATHNTGELFF.

The chain is built from TRBV19 and TRBJ2-1, with 8 bases fitting TRBD2. This CDR3 region has 15 residues. CDR1 is LNHDA and CDR2 is SQIVND in the germline V gene (reference sequence). V lost 8 bases and J lost 3; bases outside the gene matches: 9. Written as DNA, the CDR3 is TGTGCCAGTGCCCTTACTAGCGGAGACTACAATGAGCAGTTCTTC. Translating it yields CASALTSGDYNEQFF.

This clone has only one observation. The V call is TRBV30, the J call TRBJ1-6; possible D gene TRBD1, 6 bases. Between the trimmed V and J ends, which lost 1 base and 6 bases, there was a span of 19 bases. The CDR3 is 17 residues long. The germline V gene encodes CDR1 GTSNPN and CDR2 SVGIG (reference sequence). CDR3 nucleotides: TGTGCCTGGAGTGCCCCCCTTATGGGGGCGGGTAATTCACCCCTCCACTTT. Translated, it gives CAWSAPLMGAGNSPLHF.

J is TRBJ2-2 and V is TRBV7-2; a weak D match, TRBD2 (5 bases). In germline, CDR1 is SGHTA, CDR2 FQGNSA. The V end was cut by 3 bases, the J end by 4 bases, with 9 bases between. CDR3 length: 14 residues. The DNA of the CDR3 is TGTGCCAGCAGCTTCCTGGACTTCACCGGGGAGCTGTTTTTT. Its translation: CASSFLDFTGELFF.

The chain employs TRBV11-2 and TRBJ2-1; possible D gene TRBD2, 6 bases. The V and J ends lost 5 bases and 8 bases respectively, with 22 bases between them. Germline values: CDR1 SGHAT, CDR2 FQNNGV. The CDR3 length is 16 residues. CDR3 region: CASSGGDTLYNDEQFF. The CDR3 DNA reads as TGTGCCAGCAGCGGAGGGGATACGTTATATAACGATGAGCAGTTCTTC.

The genes are TRBV5-1 and TRBJ1-1; D remains ambiguous. Trimming removed 0 bases from V and 2 bases from J, with 8 bases in between. Germline-derived CDR1 and CDR2 are SGHRS and YFSETQ. The CDR3 totals 14 residues. The CDR3 DNA reads as TGCGCCAGCAGCTTGGGGGCAGCAAACACTGAAGCTTTCTTT. Protein product: CASSLGAANTEAFF.

The genes are TRBV10-2 and TRBJ1-3; D gene unclear. This CDR3 is built from 13 residues. V gave up 4 bases and J gave up 0 bases, with 4 bases separating them. Looked up from germline, CDR1 is WSHSY and CDR2 is SAAADI. The CDR3 coding sequence is TGCGCCAGCAGTGGGAGCTCTGGAAACACCATATATTTT. As protein: CASSGSSGNTIYF.

CDR3 DNA sequence: TGTGCCAGCAGCACCTGGACAGATAGTGGAAACACCATATATTTT. Protein: CASSTWTDSGNTIYF. V usage is TRBV5-5 and J usage is TRBJ1-3; a possible D gene is TRBD1 (6 bases). Trimming pared 4 bases from V and 3 bases from J, leaving 14 bases between. Germline values: CDR1 SGHKS, CDR2 YYEKEE (reference sequence). The CDR3 totals 15 residues.

This clone was observed a few times. This rearrangement joins TRBV4-1 to TRBJ1-6; 7 bases are shared with TRBD1. V lost 8 bases, J lost 6 bases, and 10 bases stayed unmatched. This CDR3 region has 15 residues. The germline gives CDR1 MGHRA, CDR2 YSYEKL. CDR3 protein: CASVNRDSGNSPLHF. The CDR3 nucleotides are TGCGCCAGCGTTAACCGGGACAGTGGTAATTCACCCCTCCACTTT.

The chain links TRBV19 to TRBJ1-1; TRBD1 matches 10 bases. The germline V gene encodes CDR1 LNHDA and CDR2 SQIVND (reference sequence). J lost 5 bases, V lost 2 bases, and 8 bases had no gene match. The CDR3 totals 16 residues. CDR3 coding DNA: TGTGCCAGTAGTATATCCCGGGACAGGGGATGGACTGAAGCTTTCTTT. Translating gives CASSISRDRGWTEAFF.

The chain has TRBV29-1 and TRBJ1-2; no firm D call. Germline V gene lookup returns CDR1 SQVTM and CDR2 ANQGSEA. There are 14 residues in the CDR3. The V end lost 5 bases, the J end lost 4 bases, and 17 bases lay between the germline ends. DNA for the CDR3: TGCAGCGTTCGGTCGCAGGCCTCTGGCTATGGCTACACCTTC. As protein: CSVRSQASGYGYTF.

The gene calls are TRBV19 and TRBJ1-6, with a tentative D call TRBD1 (6 bases). This CDR3 is 14 amino acids long. V lost 8 bases and J 10 bases, leaving 18 bases between the germline ends. Germline V lookup: CDR1 LNHDA, CDR2 SQIVND (reference sequence). The chain's CDR3 is CASPLGGRGSPLHF. CDR3 bases: TGTGCCAGTCCCCTCGGGGGGCGGGGATCACCCCTCCACTTT.

The rearrangement joins TRBV30 to TRBJ1-4, with 7 positions matching TRBD1. V trimming: 0 bases; J trimming: 0 bases; junction bases outside the gene matches: 13. CDR3 length: 19 residues. Per germline, CDR1 GTSNPN and CDR2 SVGIG (reference sequence). Written as DNA, the CDR3 is TGTGCCTGGAGTGTACCGGGGACAGCCTTATCCGCAACTAATGAAAAACTGTTTTTT. This gives the protein CAWSVPGTALSATNEKLFF.

This chain uses TRBV4-3 with TRBJ2-5; a possible D gene is TRBD1 (6 bases). The ends were cut back, 2 bases at V and 5 bases at J, with 15 bases in the middle. Germline V gene sequence: CDR1 LGHNA, CDR2 YSLEER. The CDR3 contains 15 residues. This chain's CDR3 is CASSQLQGFQETQYF. Written as DNA, the CDR3 is TGCGCCAGCAGCCAACTACAGGGTTTCCAGGAGACCCAGTACTTC.

The rearrangement uses TRBV7-9 and TRBJ1-4; TRBD1 aligns across 9 bases. CDR3 size: 14 residues. Germline lookup yields CDR1 SEHNR and CDR2 FQNEAQ (reference sequence). With 4 bases clipped from V and 7 bases from J, the junction kept 4 bases outside the gene matches. This CDR3 is CASSYTGGGEKLFF. Written as DNA, the CDR3 is TGTGCCAGCAGCTATACAGGGGGCGGTGAAAAACTGTTTTTT.